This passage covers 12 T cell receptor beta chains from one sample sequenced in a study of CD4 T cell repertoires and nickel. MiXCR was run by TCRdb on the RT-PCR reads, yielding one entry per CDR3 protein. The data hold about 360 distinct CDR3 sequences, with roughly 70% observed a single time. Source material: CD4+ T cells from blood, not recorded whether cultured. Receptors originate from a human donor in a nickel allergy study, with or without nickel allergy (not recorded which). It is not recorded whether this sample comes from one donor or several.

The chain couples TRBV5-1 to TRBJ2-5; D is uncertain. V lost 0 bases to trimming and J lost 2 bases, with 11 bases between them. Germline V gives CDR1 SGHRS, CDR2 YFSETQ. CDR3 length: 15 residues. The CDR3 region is CASSLARRIQETQYF. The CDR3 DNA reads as TGCGCCAGCAGCTTGGCCCGGCGGATTCAAGAGACCCAGTACTTC.

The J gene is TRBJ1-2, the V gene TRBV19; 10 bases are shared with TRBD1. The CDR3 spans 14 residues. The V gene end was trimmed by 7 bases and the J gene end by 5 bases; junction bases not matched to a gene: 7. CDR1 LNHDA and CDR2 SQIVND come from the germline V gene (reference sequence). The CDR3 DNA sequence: TGTGCCAGTACTGGGGACAGGGGACTTTATGGCTACACCTTC. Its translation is CASTGDRGLYGYTF.

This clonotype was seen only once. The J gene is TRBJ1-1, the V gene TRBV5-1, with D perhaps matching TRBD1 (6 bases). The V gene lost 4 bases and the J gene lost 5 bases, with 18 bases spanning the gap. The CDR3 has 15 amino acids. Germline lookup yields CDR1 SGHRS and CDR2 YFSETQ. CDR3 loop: CASSPRLTGSTEAFF. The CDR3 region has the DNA TGCGCCAGCAGCCCCCGTTTGACAGGCAGTACTGAAGCTTTCTTT.

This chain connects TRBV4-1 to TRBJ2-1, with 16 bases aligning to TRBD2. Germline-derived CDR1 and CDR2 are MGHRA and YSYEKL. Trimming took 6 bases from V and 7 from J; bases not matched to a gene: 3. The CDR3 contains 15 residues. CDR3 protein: CASRSGLAGGNEQFF. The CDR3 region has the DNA TGCGCCAGCAGATCGGGACTAGCGGGGGGGAATGAGCAGTTCTTC.

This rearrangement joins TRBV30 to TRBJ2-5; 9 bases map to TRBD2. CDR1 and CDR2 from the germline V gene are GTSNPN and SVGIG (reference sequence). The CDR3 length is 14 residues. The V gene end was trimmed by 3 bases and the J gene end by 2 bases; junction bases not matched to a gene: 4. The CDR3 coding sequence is TGTGCCTGGAGGCTAGCGGGGTCTCAAGAGACCCAGTACTTC. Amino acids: CAWRLAGSQETQYF.

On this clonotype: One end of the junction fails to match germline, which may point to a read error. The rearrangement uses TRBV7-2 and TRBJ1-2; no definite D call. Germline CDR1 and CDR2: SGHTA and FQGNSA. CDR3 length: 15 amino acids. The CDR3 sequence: CASSLVPAANYGYTF. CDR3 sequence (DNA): TGTGCCAGCAGTTTAGTTCCAGCCGCTAACTATGGCTACACCTTC.

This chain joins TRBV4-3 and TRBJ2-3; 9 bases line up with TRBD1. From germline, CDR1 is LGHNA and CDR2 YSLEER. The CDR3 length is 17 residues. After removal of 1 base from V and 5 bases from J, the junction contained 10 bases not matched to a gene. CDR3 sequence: CASSQATGGGRGDTQYF. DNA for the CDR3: TGCGCCAGCAGCCAAGCGACAGGGGGAGGTAGAGGAGATACGCAGTATTTT.

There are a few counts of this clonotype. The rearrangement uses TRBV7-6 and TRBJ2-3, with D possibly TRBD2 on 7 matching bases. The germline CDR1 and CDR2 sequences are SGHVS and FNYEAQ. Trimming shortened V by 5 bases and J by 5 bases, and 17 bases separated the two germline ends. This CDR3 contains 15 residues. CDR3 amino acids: CASSIAGASGDTQYF. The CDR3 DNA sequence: TGTGCCAGCAGCATCGCGGGGGCTTCCGGAGATACGCAGTATTTT.

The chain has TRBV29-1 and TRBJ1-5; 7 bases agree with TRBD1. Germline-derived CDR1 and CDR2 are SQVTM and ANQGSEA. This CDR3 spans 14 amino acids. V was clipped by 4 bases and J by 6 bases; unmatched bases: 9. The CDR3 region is CSVGTGTASQPQHF. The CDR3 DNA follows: TGCAGCGTTGGTACAGGGACAGCGTCTCAGCCCCAGCATTTT.

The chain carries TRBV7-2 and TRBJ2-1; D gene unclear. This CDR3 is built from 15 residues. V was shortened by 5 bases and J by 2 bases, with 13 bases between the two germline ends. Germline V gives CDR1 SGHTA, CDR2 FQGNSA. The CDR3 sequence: CASSRMGSPYNEQFF. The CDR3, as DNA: TGTGCCAGCAGCCGGATGGGGTCACCCTACAATGAGCAGTTCTTC.

In nucleotides, the CDR3 is TGTGCCAGCAGCCCAGGGGCTGGGGATTCACCCCTCCACTTT. This codes for CASSPGAGDSPLHF. V gene TRBV7-2 combines with J gene TRBJ1-6; D is possibly TRBD1 (6 bases). V lost 5 bases to trimming and J lost 8 bases, with 13 bases between them. The CDR3 is 14 residues long. Germline CDR1 and CDR2: SGHTA and FQGNSA.

This CDR3 is CASRLEAGGRYGYTF. The CDR3, as DNA: TGTGCCAGCAGGCTGGAGGCAGGGGGTCGGTATGGCTACACCTTC. The chain joins TRBV7-2 to TRBJ1-2, with 7 bases that match TRBD1. V shed 6 bases, J shed 5 bases, and the junction held 12 bases outside the gene matches. This CDR3 region has 15 residues. From germline, CDR1 is SGHTA and CDR2 FQGNSA.